One sample yielded the 9 T cell receptor beta chains listed below, sequenced in a study of early T cells in non-severe SARS-CoV-2 infection. TCRdb processed the 5' RACE reads anew with MiXCR; each CDR3 protein has one entry. The repertoire includes under 95,000 distinct CDR3 sequences, 15% of them detected once, and around 5.1% sits in the top ten. Sequencing was performed on whole blood. These TCRs come from an adult who was a healthcare worker with PCR-confirmed SARS-CoV-2 infection or an uninfected control (not recorded which).

This clonotype was seen only once. The chain links TRBV14 to TRBJ1-3; D remains ambiguous. V lost 1 base and J lost 8, with 12 bases in between. CDR1 and CDR2 from the germline V gene are SGHDN and FVKESK. The CDR3 extends over 14 amino acids. CDR3 bases: TGTGCCAGCAGCCAAGTCTGGAATGGTGACACCATATATTTT. This translates into CASSQVWNGDTIYF.

This sequence joins TRBV2 and TRBJ2-7; either TRBD1 or TRBD2 may fit D (6 bases each). The CDR3 has 14 residues. The V end was cut by 2 bases, the J end by 6 bases, with 14 bases between. Germline lookup yields CDR1 SNHLY and CDR2 FYNNEI. Here the CDR3 DNA reads TGTGCCAGCAGTGAACGACAGGTCGGGAGCGAGCAGTACTTC. Encoded protein: CASSERQVGSEQYF.

Here the CDR3 DNA reads TGTGCCAGCAGCCAAGCTTTTATGGAGACCCAGTACTTC. This sequence encodes CASSQAFMETQYF. The chain joins TRBV14 to TRBJ2-5; D not resolved. The CDR3 has 13 residues. The ends were cut back, 1 base at V and 5 bases at J, with 8 bases in the middle. From germline, CDR1 is SGHDN and CDR2 FVKESK.

This clonotype appeared once. Germline and junction disagree at one end, which may indicate a read error. V gene TRBV27 combines with J gene TRBJ2-1, with 10 positions matching TRBD2. CDR3 length equals 14 residues. Germline loops: CDR1 MNHEY, CDR2 SMNVEV (reference sequence). The CDR3 nucleotides are TGTGTCAGCACCGAGTCACTAGCGGGAAGAGAGCAGTTCTTC. This translates into CVSTESLAGREQFF.

This clonotype occurred a few times. The chain is built from TRBV29-1 and TRBJ2-1, with 7 bases that match TRBD1. The CDR3 spans 13 residues. Per the germline V gene, CDR1 is SQVTM and CDR2 is ANQGSEA. V lost 8 bases to trimming and J lost 4 bases; unmatched junction nucleotides: 8. The CDR3 DNA reads TGCAGCAGCCAACAGGGGCGATACAATGAGCAGTTCTTC. Protein: CSSQQGRYNEQFF.

J is TRBJ2-7 and V is TRBV29-1, with a weak D call TRBD2 (6 bases). CDR1 and CDR2 from the germline V gene are SQVTM and ANQGSEA. The length of the CDR3 is 13 residues. Between the trimmed V and J ends, which lost 6 bases and 7 bases, there was a span of 19 bases. The CDR3 reads CSVWSQRVKEQYF. CDR3 sequence (DNA): TGCAGCGTCTGGAGCCAGCGGGTGAAAGAGCAGTACTTC.

This clonotype was observed many times. The chain uses TRBV6-5 and TRBJ1-4; tentative D call: TRBD1 (5 bases). The germline V gene has CDR1 MNHEY and CDR2 SVGAGI. There are 15 residues in the CDR3. V lost 2 bases, J lost 8 bases, and 15 bases lay in between. The CDR3 region has the DNA TGTGCCAGCAGTTACGGTCCAGGGATGGGCGAAAAACTGTTTTTT. Protein: CASSYGPGMGEKLFF.

This clonotype showed up just once. The CDR3 spells CASSLRTEPLNTEAFF. In nucleotides, the CDR3 is TGTGCCAGCAGCTTAAGGACAGAGCCCTTGAACACTGAAGCTTTCTTT. V and J are TRBV11-2 and TRBJ1-1, with D perhaps matching TRBD1 (6 bases). The CDR3 has 16 residues. Per the germline V gene, CDR1 is SGHAT and CDR2 is FQNNGV. V lost 2 bases to trimming and J lost 0 bases, with 13 bases between them.

The sample holds a few counts of this clonotype. V gene TRBV5-1 combines with J gene TRBJ2-7, with D unresolved. The germline V gene encodes CDR1 SGHRS and CDR2 YFSETQ. The V end was cut by 4 bases, the J end by 5 bases, with 16 bases between. The CDR3 consists of 14 residues. Written as DNA, the CDR3 is TGCGCCAGCAGCACCCAGCCTAGTTGGGACGAGCAGTACTTC. It translates to CASSTQPSWDEQYF.